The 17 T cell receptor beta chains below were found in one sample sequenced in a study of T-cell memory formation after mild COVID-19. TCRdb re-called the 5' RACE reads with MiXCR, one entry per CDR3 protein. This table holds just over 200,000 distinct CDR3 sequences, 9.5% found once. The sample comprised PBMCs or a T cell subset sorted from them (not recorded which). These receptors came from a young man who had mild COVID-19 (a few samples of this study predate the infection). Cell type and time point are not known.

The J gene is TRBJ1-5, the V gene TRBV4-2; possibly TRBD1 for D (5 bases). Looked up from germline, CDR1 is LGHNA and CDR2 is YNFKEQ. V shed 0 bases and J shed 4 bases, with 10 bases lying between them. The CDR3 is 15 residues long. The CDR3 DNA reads TGTGCCAGCAGCCAAGAACGGGGGGGAAATCAGCCCCAGCATTTT. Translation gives CASSQERGGNQPQHF.

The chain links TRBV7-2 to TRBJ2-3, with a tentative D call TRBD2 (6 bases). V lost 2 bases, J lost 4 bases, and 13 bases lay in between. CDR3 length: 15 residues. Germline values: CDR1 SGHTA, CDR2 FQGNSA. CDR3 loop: CASSLTASEADTQYF. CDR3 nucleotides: TGTGCCAGCAGCTTAACGGCTAGCGAGGCAGATACGCAGTATTTT. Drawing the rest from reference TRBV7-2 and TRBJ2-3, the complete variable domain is GAGVSQSPSNKVTEKGKDVELRCDPISGHTALYWYRQSLGQGLEFLIYFQGNSAPDKSGLPSDRFSAERTGGSVSTLTIQRTQQEDSAVYLCASSLTASEADTQYFGPGTRLTVL.

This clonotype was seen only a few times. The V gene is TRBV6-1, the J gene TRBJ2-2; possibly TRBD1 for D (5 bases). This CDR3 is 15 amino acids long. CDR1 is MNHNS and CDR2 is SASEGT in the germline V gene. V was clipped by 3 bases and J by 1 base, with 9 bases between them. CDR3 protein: CASSDKGRNTGELFF. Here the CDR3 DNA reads TGTGCCAGCAGTGATAAGGGGCGGAACACCGGGGAGCTGTTTTTT.

This chain's CDR3 is CASSFMTREAFF. Written as DNA, the CDR3 is TGTGCCAGCAGCTTTATGACCCGCGAAGCTTTCTTT. The gene calls are TRBV7-3 and TRBJ1-1; D not certain. CDR1 and CDR2 from the germline V gene are SGHTA and FQGTGA. The V and J ends lost 3 bases and 8 bases respectively, with 10 bases between them. The CDR3 has 12 residues.

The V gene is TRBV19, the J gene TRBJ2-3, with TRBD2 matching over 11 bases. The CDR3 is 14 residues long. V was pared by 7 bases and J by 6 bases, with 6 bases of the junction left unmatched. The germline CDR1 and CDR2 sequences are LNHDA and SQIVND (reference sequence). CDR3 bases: TGTGCCAGTATTAGCGGGGGGGCCGGCGATACGCAGTATTTT. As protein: CASISGGAGDTQYF.

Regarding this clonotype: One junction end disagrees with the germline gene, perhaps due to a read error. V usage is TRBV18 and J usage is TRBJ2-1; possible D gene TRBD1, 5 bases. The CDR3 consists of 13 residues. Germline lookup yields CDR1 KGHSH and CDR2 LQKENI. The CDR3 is CASSPMTDNGQFF. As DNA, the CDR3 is TGTGCCAGCTCACCTATGACAGACAATGGGCAGTTCTTC.

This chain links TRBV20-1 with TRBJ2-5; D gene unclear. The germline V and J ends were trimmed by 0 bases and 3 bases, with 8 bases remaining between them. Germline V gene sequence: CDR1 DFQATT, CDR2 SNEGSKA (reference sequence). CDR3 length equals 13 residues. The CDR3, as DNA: TGCAGTGCTAGAGATCCCAGGAAAGAGACCCAGTACTTC. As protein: CSARDPRKETQYF.

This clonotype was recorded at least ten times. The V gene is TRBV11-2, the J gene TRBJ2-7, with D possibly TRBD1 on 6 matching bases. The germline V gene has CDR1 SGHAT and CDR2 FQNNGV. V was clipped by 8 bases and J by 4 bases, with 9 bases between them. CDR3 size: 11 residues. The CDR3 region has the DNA TGTGCCAGCCAGGGGATTTACGAGCAGTACTTC. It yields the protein CASQGIYEQYF.

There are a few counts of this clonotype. CDR3 coding DNA: TGCGCCAGCAGCTTTTCCGGGCCAGGGGCAGATACGCAGTATTTT. This codes for CASSFSGPGADTQYF. The J gene is TRBJ2-3, the V gene TRBV5-1, with D maybe TRBD1 (6 bases). Germline CDR1 and CDR2: SGHRS and YFSETQ. The CDR3 loop spans 15 amino acids. Trimming took 2 bases from V and 4 from J, leaving 14 bases between them.

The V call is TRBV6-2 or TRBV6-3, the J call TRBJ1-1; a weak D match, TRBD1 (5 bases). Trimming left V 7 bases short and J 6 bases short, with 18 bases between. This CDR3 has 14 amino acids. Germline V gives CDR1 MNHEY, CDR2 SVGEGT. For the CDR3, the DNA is TGTGCCAGCATGGGGTGGGGGAACCGCTCTGAAGCTTTCTTT. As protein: CASMGWGNRSEAFF.

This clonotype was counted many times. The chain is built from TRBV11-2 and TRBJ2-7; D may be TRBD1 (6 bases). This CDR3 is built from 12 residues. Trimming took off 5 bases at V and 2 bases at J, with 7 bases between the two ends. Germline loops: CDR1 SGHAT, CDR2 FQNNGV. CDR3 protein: CASSPGAYEQYV. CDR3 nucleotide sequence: TGTGCCAGCAGCCCAGGGGCCTACGAGCAGTACGTC.

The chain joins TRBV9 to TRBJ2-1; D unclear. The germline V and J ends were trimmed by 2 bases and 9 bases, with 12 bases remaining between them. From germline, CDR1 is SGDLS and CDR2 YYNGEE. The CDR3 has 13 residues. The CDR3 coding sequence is TGTGCCAGCAGCGTCTGGGCCTTGGGTGAGCAGTTCTTC. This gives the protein CASSVWALGEQFF. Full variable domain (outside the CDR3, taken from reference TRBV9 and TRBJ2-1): DSGVTQTPKHLITATGQRVTLRCSPRSGDLSVYWYQQSLDQGLQFLIQYYNGEERAKGNILERFSAQQFPDLHSELNLSSLELGDSALYFCASSVWALGEQFFGPGTRLTVL.

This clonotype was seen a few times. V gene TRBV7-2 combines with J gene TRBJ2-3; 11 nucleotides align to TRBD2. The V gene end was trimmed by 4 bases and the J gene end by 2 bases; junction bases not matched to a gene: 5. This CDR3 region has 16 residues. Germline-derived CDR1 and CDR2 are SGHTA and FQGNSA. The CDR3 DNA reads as TGTGCCAGCAGCTCGACTAGCGGGGCACCCACAGATACGCAGTATTTT. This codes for CASSSTSGAPTDTQYF.

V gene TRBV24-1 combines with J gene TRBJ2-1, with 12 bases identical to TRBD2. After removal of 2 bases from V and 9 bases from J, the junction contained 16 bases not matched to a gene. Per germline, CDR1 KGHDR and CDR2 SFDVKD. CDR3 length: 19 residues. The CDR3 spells CATSDYGGGRGLAGPEQFF. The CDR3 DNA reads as TGTGCCACCAGTGATTACGGGGGGGGTCGAGGACTAGCGGGACCTGAGCAGTTCTTC.

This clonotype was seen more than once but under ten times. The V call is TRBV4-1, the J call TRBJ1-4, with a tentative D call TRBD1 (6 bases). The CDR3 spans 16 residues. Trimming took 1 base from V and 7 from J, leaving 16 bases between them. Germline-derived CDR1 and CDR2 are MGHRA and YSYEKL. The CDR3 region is CASSQGTGRIVEKLFF. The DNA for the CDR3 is TGCGCCAGCAGCCAAGGAACAGGGAGGATAGTTGAAAAACTGTTTTTT.

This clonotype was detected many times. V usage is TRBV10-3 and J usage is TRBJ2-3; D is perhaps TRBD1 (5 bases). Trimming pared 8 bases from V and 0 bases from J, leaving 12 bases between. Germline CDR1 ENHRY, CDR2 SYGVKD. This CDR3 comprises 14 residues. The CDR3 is CAIGRQTSTDTQYF. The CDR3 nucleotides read TGTGCCATCGGCCGACAGACTAGCACAGATACGCAGTATTTT.

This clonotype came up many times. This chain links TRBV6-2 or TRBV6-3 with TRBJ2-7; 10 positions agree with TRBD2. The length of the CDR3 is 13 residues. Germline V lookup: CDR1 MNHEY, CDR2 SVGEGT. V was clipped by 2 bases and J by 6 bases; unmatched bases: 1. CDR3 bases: TGTGCCAGCAGTTACGGACTAGCGGTCGAGCAGTACGTC. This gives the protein CASSYGLAVEQYV.